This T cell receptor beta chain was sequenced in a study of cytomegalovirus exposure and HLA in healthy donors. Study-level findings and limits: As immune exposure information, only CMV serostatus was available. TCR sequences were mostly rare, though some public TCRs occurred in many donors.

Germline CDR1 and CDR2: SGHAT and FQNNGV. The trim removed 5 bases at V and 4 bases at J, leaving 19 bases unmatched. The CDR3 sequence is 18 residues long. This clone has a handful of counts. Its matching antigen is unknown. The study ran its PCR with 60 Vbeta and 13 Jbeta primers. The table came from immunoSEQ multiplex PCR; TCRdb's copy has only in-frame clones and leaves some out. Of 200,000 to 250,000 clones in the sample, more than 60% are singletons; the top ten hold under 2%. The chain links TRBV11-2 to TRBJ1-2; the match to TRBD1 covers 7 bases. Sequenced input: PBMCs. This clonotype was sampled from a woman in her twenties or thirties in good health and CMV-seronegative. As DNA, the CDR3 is TGTGCCAGCAGCACTCAACCCCACACGGGACAGTTAAGCTATGGCTACACCTTC. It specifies CASSTQPHTGQLSYGYTF.